The 26 T cell receptor beta chains below come from one sample, sequenced in a study of blood T cell repertoires in COVID-19. Method: immunoSEQ multiplex PCR; TCRdb's copy keeps in-frame clones and lacks some. The sample lists a few hundred thousand clones, around 90% occurring once. Sequenced: peripheral blood. All receptors come from a human donor in a cohort sampled during active COVID-19.

This clone was observed a handful of times. The chain links TRBV5-4 to TRBJ1-2; D remains unclear. Deletions cut 4 bases from V and 6 bases from J, with 13 bases between. The germline V gene encodes CDR1 SGHNT and CDR2 YYREEE (reference sequence). This CDR3 contains 13 residues. CDR3 DNA: TGTGCCAGCAGCCTGACTGGGTTAGATGGCTACACCTTC. Protein product: CASSLTGLDGYTF.

The rearrangement joins TRBV4-3 to TRBJ2-3, with D tentatively TRBD2 (6 bases). Trimming removed 0 bases at V and 5 bases at J, with 12 bases between. This CDR3 has 15 amino acids. Germline V gives CDR1 LGHNA, CDR2 YSLEER. In DNA, the CDR3 is TGCGCCAGCAGCCAAGACGTAGCGGAGGTAGATACGCAGTATTTT. This sequence encodes CASSQDVAEVDTQYF.

The chain employs TRBV2 and TRBJ2-7, with D tentatively TRBD1 (6 bases). V lost 2 bases and J 5 bases, leaving 16 bases between the germline ends. This CDR3 comprises 15 residues. Germline values: CDR1 SNHLY, CDR2 FYNNEI. The CDR3 region has the DNA TGTGCCAGCAGTGAACTAGTTAGGGGGACGGACGAGCAGTACTTC. Translated, it gives CASSELVRGTDEQYF.

The rearrangement joins TRBV2 to TRBJ2-7; tentative D call: TRBD2 (6 bases). Trimming took off 4 bases at V and 3 bases at J, with 13 bases between the two ends. Germline CDR1 and CDR2: SNHLY and FYNNEI. This CDR3 is built from 14 residues. The CDR3 region has the DNA TGTGCCAGCAGTGGCGAGGTGGGAGGCTACGAGCAGTACTTC. Its translation: CASSGEVGGYEQYF.

V usage is TRBV3-1 (or the pseudogene TRBV3-2) and J usage is TRBJ2-1; TRBD2 agrees at 8 bases. V lost 4 bases and J lost 8; bases outside the gene matches: 13. Looked up from germline, CDR1 is LGHDT and CDR2 is YNNKEL (reference sequence). CDR3 length: 16 residues. The CDR3 DNA reads as TGTGCCAGCAGCCTCCCCTATGTCGGGAGGGCCGATGAGCAGTTCTTC. It codes for CASSLPYVGRADEQFF.

The chain combines TRBV29-1 with TRBJ2-1, with 14 bases fitting TRBD2. The germline V gene encodes CDR1 SQVTM and CDR2 ANQGSEA. Trimming cost V 7 bases and J 9 bases; bases outside gene matches: 8. This CDR3 is built from 14 residues. The CDR3 here is CSAMGLAGVSEQFF. In DNA, the CDR3 is TGCAGCGCCATGGGACTAGCGGGAGTAAGTGAGCAGTTCTTC.

The chain employs TRBV7-7 and TRBJ2-1; tentatively, D is TRBD2 (5 bases). From germline, CDR1 is SSHAT and CDR2 FNYEAQ (reference sequence). CDR3 length: 14 amino acids. CDR3 residues: CASRETWAGREQFF. The CDR3 DNA sequence: TGTGCTAGCCGGGAAACTTGGGCCGGGCGGGAGCAGTTCTTC.

This clone was detected only once. J is TRBJ2-7 and V is TRBV6-6; TRBD2 might be the D (6 bases). CDR1 is MNHNY and CDR2 is SVGAGI in the germline V gene (reference sequence). V lost 3 bases, J lost 2 bases, and 14 bases lay in between. The CDR3 loop spans 15 amino acids. This CDR3 reads CASSYAGWGPYEQYF. CDR3 nucleotide sequence: TGTGCCAGCAGTTATGCGGGGTGGGGCCCCTACGAGCAGTACTTC.

The rearrangement uses TRBV7-6 and TRBJ2-7, with a possible D match to TRBD2 (5 bases). In germline, CDR1 is SGHVS, CDR2 FNYEAQ. Between the trimmed V and J ends, which lost 4 bases and 6 bases, there was a span of 7 bases. This CDR3 is 11 amino acids long. CDR3 loop: CASSSGLEQYF. The CDR3 DNA follows: TGTGCCAGCAGCTCAGGACTCGAGCAGTACTTC.

The rearrangement uses TRBV30 and TRBJ2-7; the match to TRBD2 covers 10 bases. V dropped 4 bases and J dropped 6; count of bases not matched to a gene: 9. This CDR3 has 14 residues. Looked up from germline, CDR1 is GTSNPN and CDR2 is SVGIG (reference sequence). The chain's CDR3 is CAWKGSSGRVEQYF. DNA for the CDR3: TGTGCCTGGAAGGGGTCTAGCGGGAGAGTCGAGCAGTACTTC.

V and J are TRBV19 and TRBJ2-7; 8 bases agree with TRBD1. V lost 4 bases to trimming and J lost 6 bases; unmatched junction nucleotides: 8. The CDR3 length is 14 residues. Germline CDR1 and CDR2: LNHDA and SQIVND (reference sequence). The CDR3 sequence: CASSTQQGVGEQYF. The CDR3 DNA sequence: TGTGCCAGTAGTACTCAACAGGGGGTGGGCGAGCAGTACTTC. Full variable domain (outside the CDR3, taken from reference TRBV19 and TRBJ2-7): DGGITQSPKYLFRKEGQNVTLSCEQNLNHDAMYWYRQDPGQGLRLIYYSQIVNDFQKGDIAEGYSVSREKKESFPLTVTSAQKNPTAFYLCASSTQQGVGEQYFGPGTRLTVT.

The V call is TRBV5-1, the J call TRBJ1-4; 7 positions agree with TRBD1. CDR3 length: 16 amino acids. J was trimmed by 4 bases and V by 3 bases; bases with no gene match: 9. Germline CDR1 reads SGHRS; CDR2 reads YFSETQ. The CDR3 sequence is CASSYQGGGGNEKLFF. Here the CDR3 DNA reads TGCGCCAGCAGCTACCAGGGGGGAGGAGGTAATGAAAAACTGTTTTTT.

The genes are TRBV10-3 and TRBJ1-2; 8 nucleotides agree with TRBD1. Germline-derived CDR1 and CDR2 are ENHRY and SYGVKD. With V trimmed by 6 bases and J by 5 bases, 5 bases remained unmatched. This CDR3 has 13 residues. This CDR3 reads CAISPTGEYGYTF. CDR3 DNA: TGTGCCATCAGCCCGACAGGGGAGTATGGCTACACCTTC.

This clone has a count of ten or more. The V and J genes are TRBV7-6 and TRBJ1-3; tentatively, D is TRBD1 (6 bases). CDR1 and CDR2 (germline): SGHVS, FNYEAQ. V lost 5 bases, J lost 0 bases, and 23 bases lay in between. CDR3 length: 19 amino acids. Here the CDR3 DNA reads TGTGCCAGCAGCCTTTTAGGTTCGGGGGGCACAGCCTCTGGAAACACCATATATTTT. This gives the protein CASSLLGSGGTASGNTIYF.

The chain combines TRBV7-8 with TRBJ1-2, with a possible D match to TRBD1 (5 bases). Trimming left V 1 base short and J 3 bases short, with 12 bases between. Germline V lookup: CDR1 SGHVS, CDR2 FQNEAQ. There are 15 residues in the CDR3. CDR3 residues: CASSLEGQGDYGYTF. CDR3 coding DNA: TGTGCCAGCAGCTTAGAAGGTCAGGGCGACTATGGCTACACCTTC.

This chain links TRBV11-1 with TRBJ2-3, with TRBD1 as a possible D gene (6 bases). Germline V CDR1 and CDR2: SGHAT, FQDESV (reference sequence). Trimming removed 2 bases from V and 3 bases from J, with 15 bases in between. The length of the CDR3 is 16 residues. CDR3 loop: CASSLSTGIGTDTQYF. In DNA, the CDR3 is TGTGCCAGCAGCTTATCCACAGGGATAGGTACAGATACGCAGTATTTT.

The chain joins TRBV27 to TRBJ2-7; tentatively, D is TRBD2 (6 bases). The length of the CDR3 is 17 residues. Trimming removed 0 bases from V and 6 bases from J, with 21 bases in between. Germline-derived CDR1 and CDR2 are MNHEY and SMNVEV (reference sequence). The CDR3 sequence is CASSLSGSGARAPEQYF. As DNA, the CDR3 is TGTGCCAGCAGTTTATCAGGGTCGGGAGCAAGGGCCCCCGAGCAGTACTTC.

J is TRBJ2-2 and V is TRBV11-2; D is uncertain. The ends were cut back, 6 bases at V and 2 bases at J, with 13 bases in the middle. The CDR3 is made up of 15 amino acids. CDR1 and CDR2 (germline): SGHAT, FQNNGV. The CDR3 loop reads CASRGGVGNTGELFF. The CDR3 DNA sequence: TGTGCCAGCAGAGGCGGCGTGGGTAACACCGGGGAGCTGTTTTTT.

The genes are TRBV6-1 and TRBJ1-2; possibly TRBD1 for D (6 bases). Trimming took 4 bases from V and 8 from J, leaving 23 bases between them. The CDR3 sequence is 16 residues long. Germline CDR1 MNHNS, CDR2 SASEGT. In DNA form, the CDR3 reads TGTGCCAGCAGTGGTATTTGGGGCACAGGGATGTACGGCTACACCTTC. Translated: CASSGIWGTGMYGYTF.

The J gene is TRBJ2-5, the V gene TRBV4-1; TRBD1 is a possible D gene (6 bases). V lost 5 bases and J 2 bases, leaving 12 bases between the germline ends. Germline V gives CDR1 MGHRA, CDR2 YSYEKL. The CDR3 length is 14 residues. The CDR3 DNA sequence: TGCGCCAGCAGCGCCCGGACAGCACAAGAGACCCAGTACTTC. It yields the protein CASSARTAQETQYF.

The chain combines TRBV4-1 with TRBJ1-1, with TRBD1 identical over 7 bases. Losses at the gene ends were 4 bases for V and 2 bases for J; bases not matched to a gene: 7. Per the germline V gene, CDR1 is MGHRA and CDR2 is YSYEKL. The CDR3 length is 15 residues. DNA for the CDR3: TGCGCCAGCAGCCTCCCCGGACAGGCAAACACTGAAGCTTTCTTT. Protein sequence: CASSLPGQANTEAFF.

The genes are TRBV3-1 (or the pseudogene TRBV3-2) and TRBJ2-7, with D perhaps matching TRBD2 (5 bases). Germline CDR1 is LGHDT and CDR2 is YNNKEL (reference sequence). The CDR3 is made up of 11 amino acids. Trimming shortened V by 1 base and J by 7 bases, and 5 bases separated the two germline ends. The CDR3 DNA is TGTGCCAGCAGCCAAGGCGGGGAGCAGTACTTC. It specifies CASSQGGEQYF.

As for this clone: The junction shows a germline mismatch at one end, possibly a read error. The chain combines TRBV7-7 with TRBJ1-5, with D uncertain. The V gene's germline CDR1 is SSHAT and CDR2 FNYEAQ (reference sequence). The CDR3 length is 15 residues. DNA of the CDR3: TGTGCTAGCAGCTTAACGCTTCCGAGGCCCCGGCCCCAGCATTTT. Protein: CASSLTLPRPRPQHF.

The J gene is TRBJ2-7, the V gene TRBV10-2; TRBD1 matches 8 bases. Germline V gene lookup returns CDR1 WSHSY and CDR2 SAAADI. V trimming: 9 bases; J trimming: 2 bases; junction bases outside the gene matches: 12. The CDR3 runs 15 residues. CDR3: CASRPGQAYPYEQYF. DNA for the CDR3: TGCGCCAGTCGCCCGGGACAGGCATATCCCTACGAGCAGTACTTC.

V is TRBV30 and J is TRBJ1-5; 7 nucleotides match TRBD1. V lost 2 bases, J lost 2 bases, and 3 bases stayed unmatched. This CDR3 spans 14 amino acids. Germline V gene data show CDR1 as GTSNPN and CDR2 as SVGIG (reference sequence). CDR3: CAWSPDRGNQPQHF. CDR3 bases: TGTGCCTGGAGTCCTGACAGGGGCAATCAGCCCCAGCATTTT.

The J gene is TRBJ2-6, the V gene TRBV7-2; the D is unclear. The length of the CDR3 is 15 residues. Deletions cut 0 bases from V and 0 bases from J, with 3 bases between. CDR1 SGHTA and CDR2 FQGNSA come from the germline V gene. CDR3 sequence (DNA): TGTGCCAGCAGCTTAGCCATCTCTGGGGCCAACGTCCTGACTTTC. Its protein is CASSLAISGANVLTF.